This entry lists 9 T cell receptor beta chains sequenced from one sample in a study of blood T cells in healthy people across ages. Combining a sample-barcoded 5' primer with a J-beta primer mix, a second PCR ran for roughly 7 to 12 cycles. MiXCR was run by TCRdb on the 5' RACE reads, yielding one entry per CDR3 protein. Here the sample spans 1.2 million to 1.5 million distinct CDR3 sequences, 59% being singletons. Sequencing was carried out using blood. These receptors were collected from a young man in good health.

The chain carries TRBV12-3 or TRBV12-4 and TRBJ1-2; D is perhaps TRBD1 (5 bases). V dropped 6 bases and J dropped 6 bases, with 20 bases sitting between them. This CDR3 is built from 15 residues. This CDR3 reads CASSPSGRKIHGYTF. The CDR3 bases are TGTGCCAGCAGCCCTTCAGGGAGAAAAATCCATGGCTACACCTTC.

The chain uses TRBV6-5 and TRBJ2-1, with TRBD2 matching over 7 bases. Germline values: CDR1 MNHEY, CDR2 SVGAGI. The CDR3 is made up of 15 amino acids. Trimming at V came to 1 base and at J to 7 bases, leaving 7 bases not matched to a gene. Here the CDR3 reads CASSYFEGGVNEQFF. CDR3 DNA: TGTGCCAGCAGTTACTTTGAGGGAGGGGTAAATGAGCAGTTCTTC.

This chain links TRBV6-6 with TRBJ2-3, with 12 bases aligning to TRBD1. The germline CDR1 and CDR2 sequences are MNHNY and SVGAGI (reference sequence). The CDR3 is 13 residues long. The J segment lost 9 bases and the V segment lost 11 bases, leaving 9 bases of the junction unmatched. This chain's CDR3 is CALGQGAGETQYF. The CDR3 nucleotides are TGTGCCTTGGGACAGGGGGCAGGAGAGACGCAGTATTTT.

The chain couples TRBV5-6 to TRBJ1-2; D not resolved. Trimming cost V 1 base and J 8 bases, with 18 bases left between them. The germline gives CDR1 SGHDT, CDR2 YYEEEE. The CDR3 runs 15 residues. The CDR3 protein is CASSLLYTRGYGYTF. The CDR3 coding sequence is TGTGCCAGCAGCTTGCTTTACACACGGGGTTACGGCTACACCTTC.

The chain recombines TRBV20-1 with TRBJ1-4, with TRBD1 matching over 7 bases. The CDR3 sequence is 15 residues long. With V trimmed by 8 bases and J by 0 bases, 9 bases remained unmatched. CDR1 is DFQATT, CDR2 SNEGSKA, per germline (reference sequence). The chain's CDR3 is CSIGTASSTNEKLFF. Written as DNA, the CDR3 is TGCAGTATCGGGACAGCCAGCTCAACTAATGAAAAACTGTTTTTT.

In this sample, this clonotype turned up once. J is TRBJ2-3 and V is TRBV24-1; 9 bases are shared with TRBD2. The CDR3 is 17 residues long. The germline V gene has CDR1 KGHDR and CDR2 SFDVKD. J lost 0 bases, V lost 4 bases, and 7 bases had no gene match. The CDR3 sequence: CATSEIGSGGSTDTQYF. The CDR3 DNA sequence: TGTGCCACCAGTGAAATCGGGAGCGGGGGGAGCACAGATACGCAGTATTTT.

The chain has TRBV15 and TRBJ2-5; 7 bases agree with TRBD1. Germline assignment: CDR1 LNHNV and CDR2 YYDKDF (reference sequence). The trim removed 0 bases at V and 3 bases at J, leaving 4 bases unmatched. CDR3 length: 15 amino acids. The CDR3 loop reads CATSRDGRGKETQYF. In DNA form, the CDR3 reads TGTGCCACCAGCAGAGACGGCAGGGGGAAAGAGACCCAGTACTTC.

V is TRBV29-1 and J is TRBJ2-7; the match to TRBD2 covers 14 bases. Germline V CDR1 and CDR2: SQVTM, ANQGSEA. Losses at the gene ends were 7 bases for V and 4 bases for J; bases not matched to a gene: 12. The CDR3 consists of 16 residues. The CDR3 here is CSAVGLAGAPLYEQYF. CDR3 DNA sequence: TGCAGCGCTGTGGGACTAGCGGGGGCGCCCCTTTACGAGCAGTACTTC.

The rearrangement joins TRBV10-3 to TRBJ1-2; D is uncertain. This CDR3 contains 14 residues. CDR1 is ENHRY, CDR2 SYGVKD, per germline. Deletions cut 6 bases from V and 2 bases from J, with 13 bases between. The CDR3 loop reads CAIRGFQTNYGYTF. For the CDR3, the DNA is TGTGCCATCAGGGGGTTTCAAACCAACTATGGCTACACCTTC.